The next 9 T cell receptor beta chains were all read from a single sample in a study of T cells in Graves' hyperthyroidism and ophthalmopathy. RNA transcripts were the template for amplifying TCR beta CDR3 regions. Initially, a first-round RT-PCR of the TCR CDR3 employed the HTBI primer set. MiXCR was run by TCRdb on the multiplex PCR reads, yielding one entry per CDR3 protein. The sample consists of more than 500,000 distinct CDR3 sequences, 15% to 20% of them appearing once. Sequenced: blood. The receptors were gathered from a woman aged 30 to 39 with Graves' ophthalmopathy.

This clonotype was recorded a few times. This chain uses TRBV3-1 with TRBJ2-2; 7 bases fit TRBD2. The germline V gene encodes CDR1 LGHDT and CDR2 YNNKEL (reference sequence). After removal of 7 bases from V and 0 bases from J, the junction contained 20 bases not matched to a gene. This CDR3 has 20 amino acids. The CDR3 bases are TGTGCCAGCACCCCAAGATTAGGGGCGGGGGTGGGGCCGAACACCGGGGAGCTGTTTTTT. Residues: CASTPRLGAGVGPNTGELFF.

This clonotype was recorded a few times. This sequence joins TRBV2 and TRBJ1-5, with a possible D match to TRBD1 (5 bases). Germline V gene lookup returns CDR1 SNHLY and CDR2 FYNNEI. This CDR3 has 12 residues. The V and J ends lost 9 bases and 7 bases respectively, with 13 bases between them. The CDR3 DNA is TGTGCCAGTGGCCCTCGGGGCCAGCCCCAGCATTTT. Translation gives CASGPRGQPQHF.

This clonotype occurred many times. V is TRBV20-1 and J is TRBJ2-1; 8 positions match TRBD2. J gave up 0 bases and V 1 base, and 8 bases lay outside the gene matches. Germline V gene data show CDR1 as DFQATT and CDR2 as SNEGSKA (reference sequence). The CDR3 sequence is 17 residues long. The CDR3 bases are TGCAGTGCTAGAGGAGCGGGGGATTTTAGCTCCTACAATGAGCAGTTCTTC. Its translation: CSARGAGDFSSYNEQFF.

This clonotype was seen at least ten times. The V call is TRBV20-1, the J call TRBJ1-6, with 7 bases lining up with TRBD1. CDR1 DFQATT and CDR2 SNEGSKA come from the germline V gene (reference sequence). J gave up 5 bases and V 5 bases, and 6 bases lay outside the gene matches. The length of the CDR3 is 14 residues. CDR3 sequence: CSAALGTDNSPLHF. Here the CDR3 DNA reads TGCAGTGCTGCCTTGGGGACAGATAATTCACCCCTCCACTTT.

This clonotype was seen repeatedly, ten times or more. The chain carries TRBV28 and TRBJ2-3; D remains ambiguous. The V gene lost 1 base and the J gene lost 6 bases, with 11 bases spanning the gap. CDR1 is MDHEN, CDR2 SYDVKM, per germline. This CDR3 region has 14 residues. CDR3 sequence (DNA): TGTGCCAGCAGTTTATCTGACTCGCGGGATACGCAGTATTTT. This translates into CASSLSDSRDTQYF.

This clonotype occurred many times. The chain carries TRBV18 and TRBJ2-5; 7 bases map to TRBD2. J lost 3 bases, V lost 3 bases, and 4 bases had no gene match. The germline V gene encodes CDR1 KGHSH and CDR2 LQKENI. CDR3 length equals 14 residues. The DNA for the CDR3 is TGTGCCAGCTCACCCCCAGCGGGAAAAGAGACCCAGTACTTC. Its protein product is CASSPPAGKETQYF.

This clonotype has at least ten counts. The chain joins TRBV20-1 to TRBJ2-1; D is tentatively TRBD1 or TRBD2 (5 bases each). The CDR3 is made up of 14 amino acids. Germline values: CDR1 DFQATT, CDR2 SNEGSKA (reference sequence). The ends were cut back, 5 bases at V and 2 bases at J, with 13 bases in the middle. The CDR3 coding sequence is TGCAGTGCTGAGGGGCTAGGGGCCTACAATGAGCAGTTCTTC. Translation gives CSAEGLGAYNEQFF.

This rearrangement joins TRBV20-1 to TRBJ1-3; D not certain. The CDR3 loop spans 12 amino acids. Trimming left V 3 bases short and J 7 bases short, with 10 bases between. From germline, CDR1 is DFQATT and CDR2 SNEGSKA (reference sequence). The CDR3 loop is CSAREAGNTIYF. CDR3 in DNA: TGCAGTGCTAGGGAGGCGGGGAACACCATATATTTT.

To note about this clonotype: Germline and junction disagree at one end, which may indicate a read error. The CDR3 coding sequence is TGTGCCGGCAGCCAAGAACCAGGTGTTACTGAAGCTTTCTTT. Protein: CAGSQEPGVTEAFF. The genes are TRBV4-2 and TRBJ1-1; D remains ambiguous. The CDR3 is 14 amino acids. CDR1 is LGHNA and CDR2 is YNFKEQ in the germline V gene.